The source of this TCR beta chain is a study of long-term antiretroviral therapy in people with HIV. At least two post-ART and at least one pre-ART PBMC sample were available for each donor. There were no participants with HIV treated outside the United States. Study observations and caveats: Dominance of pre-ART expanded clones persisted, fluctuating and often declining after ART.

A note on this clone: Its antigen is not identified.

The CDR3 loop spans 15 amino acids. The germline V and J ends were trimmed by 3 bases and 4 bases, with 15 bases remaining between them. The germline V gene has CDR1 LNHDA and CDR2 SQIVND (reference sequence). Run at survey level, the immunoSEQ assay was version v3.0. The protocol was immunoSEQ multiplex PCR, while the TCRdb copy is restricted to in-frame clones and leaves out a portion. The table includes about 21,000 clones, approximately 82% detected once. This clonotype was obtained from a man aged 50-60 years with HIV. This rearrangement joins TRBV19 to TRBJ1-2; D remains unclear. The specimen was unsorted PBMCs, collected at the start of antiretroviral therapy. The DNA of the CDR3 is TGTGCCAGTAGTATTGGAACCCACCTTGTCTATGGCTACACCTTC. It yields the protein CASSIGTHLVYGYTF.